This TCR beta chain is drawn from a study of blood T cell repertoires in COVID-19. Study context: The United States, Italy and Spain were the sources of the acute and convalescent COVID-19 samples. Sample material is recorded as cDNA or gDNA derived from T cells, B-cell-depleted T cells, or PBMCs.

Methods used by the authors: Cell counts per sample came from amplifying reference gene primers. Only in-frame clones appear in the TCRdb table, and some are missing; sequencing was by immunoSEQ multiplex PCR. V, J and clone size reflect that table, while D and trimming were determined from the DNA. The repertoire holds 200,000 to 300,000 clones, with about 90% as singletons. The CDR3 is 17 residues long. Germline values: CDR1 KGHSH, CDR2 LQKENI. V was clipped by 2 bases and J by 1 base, with 14 bases between them. The chain recombines TRBV18 with TRBJ2-2, with D possibly TRBD2 on 6 matching bases. The TCR originated in a woman in her forties or fifties with acute or convalescent COVID-19. Specimen: peripheral blood. CDR3 sequence (DNA): TGTGCCAGCTCACCATCGTCGGGAGTTTGGAACACCGGGGAGCTGTTTTTT. Its protein product is CASSPSSGVWNTGELFF.